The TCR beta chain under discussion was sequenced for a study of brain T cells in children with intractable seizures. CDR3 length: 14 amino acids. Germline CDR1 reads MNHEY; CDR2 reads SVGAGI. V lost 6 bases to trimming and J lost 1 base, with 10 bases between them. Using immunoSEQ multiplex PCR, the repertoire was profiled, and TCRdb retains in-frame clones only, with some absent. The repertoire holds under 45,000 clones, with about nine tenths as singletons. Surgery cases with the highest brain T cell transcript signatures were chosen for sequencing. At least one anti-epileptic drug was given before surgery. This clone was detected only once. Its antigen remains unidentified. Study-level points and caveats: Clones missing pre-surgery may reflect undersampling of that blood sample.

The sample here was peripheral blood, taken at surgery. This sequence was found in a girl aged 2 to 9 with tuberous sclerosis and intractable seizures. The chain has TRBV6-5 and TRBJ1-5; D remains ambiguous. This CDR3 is CASSATLSNQPQHF. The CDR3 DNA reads TGTGCCAGCAGCGCGACCCTCAGCAATCAGCCCCAGCATTTT.